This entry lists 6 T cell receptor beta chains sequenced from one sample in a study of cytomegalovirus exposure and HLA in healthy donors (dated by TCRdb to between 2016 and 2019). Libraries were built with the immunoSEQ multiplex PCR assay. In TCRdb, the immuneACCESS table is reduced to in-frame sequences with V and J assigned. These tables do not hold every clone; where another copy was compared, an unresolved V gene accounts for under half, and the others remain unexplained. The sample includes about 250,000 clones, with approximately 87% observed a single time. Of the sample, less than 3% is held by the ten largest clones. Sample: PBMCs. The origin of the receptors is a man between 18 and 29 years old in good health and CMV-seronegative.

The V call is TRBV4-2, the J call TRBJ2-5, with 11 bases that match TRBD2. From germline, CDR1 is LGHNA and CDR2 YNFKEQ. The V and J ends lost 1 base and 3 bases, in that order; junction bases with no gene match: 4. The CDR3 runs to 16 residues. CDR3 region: CASSQGPGLAEETQYF. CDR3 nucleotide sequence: TGTGCCAGCAGCCAAGGACCGGGACTAGCGGAAGAGACCCAGTACTTC.

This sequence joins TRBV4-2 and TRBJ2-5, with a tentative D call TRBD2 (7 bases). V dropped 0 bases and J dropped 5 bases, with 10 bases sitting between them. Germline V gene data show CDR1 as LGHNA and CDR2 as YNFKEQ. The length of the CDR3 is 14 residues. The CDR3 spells CASSQEGGAETQYF. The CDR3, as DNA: TGTGCCAGCAGCCAAGAAGGGGGGGCTGAGACCCAGTACTTC.

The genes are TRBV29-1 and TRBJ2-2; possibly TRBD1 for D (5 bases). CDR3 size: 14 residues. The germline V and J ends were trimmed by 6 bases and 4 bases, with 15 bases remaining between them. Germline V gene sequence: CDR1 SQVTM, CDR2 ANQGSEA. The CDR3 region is CSVTVGQITGELFF. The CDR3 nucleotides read TGCAGCGTGACGGTGGGGCAAATCACCGGGGAGCTGTTTTTT.

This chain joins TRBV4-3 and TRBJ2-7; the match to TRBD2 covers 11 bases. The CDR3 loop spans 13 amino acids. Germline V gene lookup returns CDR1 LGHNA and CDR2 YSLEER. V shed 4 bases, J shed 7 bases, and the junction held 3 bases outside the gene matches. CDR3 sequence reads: CASSRGLAAEQYF. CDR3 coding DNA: TGCGCCAGCAGCCGGGGACTAGCGGCGGAGCAGTACTTC.

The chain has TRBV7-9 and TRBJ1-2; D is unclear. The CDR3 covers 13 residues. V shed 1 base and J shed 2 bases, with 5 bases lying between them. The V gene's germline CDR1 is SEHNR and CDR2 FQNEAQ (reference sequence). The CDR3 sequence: CASSLDGNYGYTF. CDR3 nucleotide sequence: TGTGCCAGCAGCTTAGACGGGAACTATGGCTACACCTTC.

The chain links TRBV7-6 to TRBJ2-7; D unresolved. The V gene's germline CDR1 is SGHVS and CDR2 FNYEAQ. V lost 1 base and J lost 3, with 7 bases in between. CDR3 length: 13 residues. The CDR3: CASSLEQIYEQYF. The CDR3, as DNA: TGTGCCAGCAGCTTAGAACAGATCTACGAGCAGTACTTC.